The 32 T cell receptor beta chains reported below all come from one sample, sequenced in a study of post-analysis software for immune sequencing data. Points from the study as a whole: A handful of TRBV segments, including TRBV5-6, TRBV5-1 and TRBV20-1, were more frequent in patients than controls.

The library was made from cDNA and included unique molecular identifiers. TCRdb independently ran MiXCR on the PCR reads; one entry per CDR3 protein. The sample includes approximately 690,000 distinct CDR3 sequences, approximately 60% of them seen just once. These receptors' targets are unknown. Sequenced input: blood. The source of these receptors is a girl under 10 years old with multiple sclerosis.

This clonotype turned up a few times. V usage is TRBV5-1 and J usage is TRBJ2-5; either TRBD1 or TRBD2 may supply D (5 bases each). V shed 7 bases and J shed 5 bases, with 21 bases lying between them. This CDR3 spans 15 amino acids. Germline CDR1 and CDR2: SGHRS and YFSETQ. The CDR3 sequence is CASGSEGTSSETQYF. The CDR3 nucleotides are TGCGCCAGCGGCAGTGAAGGGACCTCTTCCGAGACCCAGTACTTC.

V gene TRBV21-1 combines with J gene TRBJ2-7; the table's D call, TRBD2, was not checked against the DNA. Near its end, the DNA agrees better with TRBJ2-5, so the J call may be wrong. TRBV21-1 is recorded as a pseudogene. The CDR3 loop spans 18 amino acids. CDR3 residues: CASSKVGTGWHQSETQYF. The CDR3 region has the DNA TGTGCCAGCAGCAAAGTCGGGACTGGTTGGCATCAGAGCGAGACCCAGTACTTC.

This clonotype is a singleton in its sample. The genes are TRBV6-5 and TRBJ2-5; D might be TRBD1 (5 bases). CDR1 is MNHEY and CDR2 is SVGAGI in the germline V gene. This CDR3 has 16 residues. The ends were cut back, 4 bases at V and 0 bases at J, with 15 bases in the middle. CDR3 region: CASSSAAGPYQETQYF. The CDR3, as DNA: TGTGCCAGCAGTTCGGCGGCAGGGCCGTACCAAGAGACCCAGTACTTC.

This clonotype was observed once. V and J are TRBV6-1 and TRBJ2-3; the match to TRBD2 covers 16 bases. V shed 6 bases and J 3 bases; nucleotides not matched to a gene: 6. Germline V lookup: CDR1 MNHNS, CDR2 SASEGT. There are 17 residues in the CDR3. The CDR3 protein is CASSLGLAGGQTDTQYF. The CDR3 DNA is TGTGCCAGCAGCTTGGGACTAGCGGGGGGGCAAACAGATACGCAGTATTTT.

J is TRBJ1-2 and V is TRBV12-3 or TRBV12-4; D call uncertain. This CDR3 spans 13 amino acids. Between the trimmed V and J ends, which lost 5 bases and 4 bases, there was a span of 11 bases. The CDR3 reads CASSRTEVYGYTF. The CDR3 DNA reads as TGTGCCAGCAGTCGGACGGAGGTCTATGGCTACACCTTC.

The chain has TRBV24-1 and TRBJ2-1, with 9 positions matching TRBD1. The CDR3 totals 15 residues. Germline V lookup: CDR1 KGHDR, CDR2 SFDVKD. Trimming took 4 bases from V and 8 from J; bases not matched to a gene: 8. The CDR3 coding sequence is TGTGCCACCAGTGAAAGGACAGGGGACAAAGATGAGCAGTTCTTC. This translates into CATSERTGDKDEQFF.

This clonotype appeared a few times. The gene calls are TRBV29-1 and TRBJ2-7, with a tentative D call TRBD2 (5 bases). V was trimmed by 3 bases and J by 3 bases, leaving 6 bases between them. The CDR3 is 11 residues long. CDR1 is SQVTM, CDR2 ANQGSEA, per germline. The CDR3 loop is CSVDRGYEQYF. DNA for the CDR3: TGCAGCGTTGATCGGGGCTACGAGCAGTACTTC.

This clonotype has a handful of counts. Germline is not matched at one junction end, which may reflect a read error. This rearrangement joins TRBV7-2 to TRBJ2-7; D gene ambiguous. The CDR3 covers 13 residues. In germline, CDR1 is SGHTA, CDR2 FQGNSA. The CDR3 nucleotides are TGTGCCTGCAGCTTAACCGTACTTTACGAGCAGTACTTC. It specifies CACSLTVLYEQYF. Full variable domain (missing parts from reference TRBV7-2 and TRBJ2-7): GAGVSQSPSNKVTEKGKDVELRCDPISGHTALYWYRQSLGQGLEFLIYFQGNSAPDKSGLPSDRFSAERTGGSVSTLTIQRTQQEDSAVYLCACSLTVLYEQYFGPGTRLTVT.

V gene TRBV10-3 combines with J gene TRBJ1-1; no clear D gene. CDR1 is ENHRY, CDR2 SYGVKD, per germline. The CDR3 sequence is 13 residues long. V lost 7 bases, J lost 1 base, and 10 bases lay in between. This CDR3 reads CAINRHSNTEAFF. The DNA for the CDR3 is TGTGCCATCAATAGACATTCGAACACTGAAGCTTTCTTT.

The rearrangement links TRBV25-1 to TRBJ2-2; TRBD2 matches at 9 bases. The CDR3 contains 15 residues. Germline values: CDR1 MGHDK, CDR2 SYGVNS. The ends lost 5 bases at V and 1 base at J; junction bases unmatched: 2. This CDR3 is CASSKAGGNTGELFF. The CDR3 DNA follows: TGTGCCAGCAGTAAAGCGGGGGGGAACACCGGGGAGCTGTTTTTT.

This clonotype was observed a few times. The chain combines TRBV7-3 with TRBJ2-7; no clear D gene. The CDR3 totals 14 residues. CDR1 and CDR2 from the germline V gene are SGHTA and FQGTGA. V dropped 5 bases and J dropped 0 bases, with 11 bases sitting between them. The CDR3 loop reads CASSPAPSSYEQYF. The CDR3 nucleotides read TGTGCCAGCAGCCCCGCACCGAGCTCCTACGAGCAGTACTTC.

This clonotype has a handful of counts. The chain has TRBV2 and TRBJ1-1; weak D call: TRBD1 (5 bases). Germline assignment: CDR1 SNHLY and CDR2 FYNNEI. V was shortened by 2 bases and J by 5 bases, with 9 bases between the two germline ends. The CDR3 sequence is 13 residues long. The CDR3 DNA is TGTGCCAGCAGTGAATGGGGCGGAACTGAAGCTTTCTTT. This codes for CASSEWGGTEAFF.

The rearrangement links TRBV21-1 to TRBJ2-4; TRBD2, the table's D call, was not compared with the DNA. TRBV21-1 is a documented pseudogene. The CDR3 spans 17 residues. DNA of the CDR3: TGTGCCAGCAGCACTGGGGAGGGGAGTTCAACCAAAAACATTCAGTACTTC. This sequence encodes CASSTGEGSSTKNIQYF.

This clonotype is a singleton in its sample. The J gene is TRBJ2-1, the V gene TRBV29-1; no definite D call. This CDR3 comprises 12 residues. Trimming removed 7 bases from V and 6 bases from J, with 13 bases in between. CDR1 is SQVTM and CDR2 is ANQGSEA in the germline V gene. CDR3 nucleotide sequence: TGCAGCGGTGAGTGGCCAGTCAATGAGCAGTTCTTC. Translated: CSGEWPVNEQFF.

The chain couples TRBV12-3 or TRBV12-4 to TRBJ2-1; 12 nucleotides align to TRBD2. This CDR3 is built from 18 residues. Germline trimming cut 5 bases from V and 5 bases from J; bases unmatched to any gene: 13. The CDR3 DNA reads TGTGCCAGCAGTCCACGACTCGGACTAGCGGGGCCTCACAATGAGCAGTTCTTC. It specifies CASSPRLGLAGPHNEQFF.

With regard to this clonotype: Its ends do not fully match the called genes, so a read error is possible. This rearrangement joins TRBV29-1 to TRBJ2-3, with D uncertain. Looked up from germline, CDR1 is SQVTM and CDR2 is ANQGSEA. This CDR3 is built from 14 residues. The CDR3: CSVPTKLARDTQYF. The CDR3 bases are TGCAGCGTTCCGACAAAGCTGGCCCGTGATACACAGTATTTT.

The sample holds one count of this clonotype. This chain joins TRBV20-1 and TRBJ1-2, with D maybe TRBD1 (6 bases). The CDR3 runs 13 residues. V gave up 6 bases and J gave up 8 bases, with 19 bases separating them. Germline values: CDR1 DFQATT, CDR2 SNEGSKA (reference sequence). The CDR3 coding sequence is TGCAGTGCCTACCTGGAGGGGGAACGGGGCTACACCTTC. It specifies CSAYLEGERGYTF.

The chain joins TRBV15 to TRBJ1-1, with D perhaps TRBD1 (5 bases). This CDR3 has 15 amino acids. Germline CDR1 LNHNV, CDR2 YYDKDF (reference sequence). Trimming shortened V by 0 bases and J by 6 bases, and 14 bases separated the two germline ends. Here the CDR3 DNA reads TGTGCCACCAGCAGAGATCCGGGGCGGCGGGCTGAAGCTTTCTTT. Translating it yields CATSRDPGRRAEAFF. The variable domain in full, completed from reference TRBV15 and TRBJ1-1, reads DAMVIQNPRYQVTQFGKPVTLSCSQTLNHNVMYWYQQKSSQAPKLLFHYYDKDFNNEADTPDNFQSRRPNTSFCFLDIRSPGLGDTAMYLCATSRDPGRRAEAFFGQGTRLTVV.

This clonotype appeared once. This chain connects TRBV7-9 to TRBJ2-5; D call uncertain. Trimming removed 5 bases from V and 5 bases from J, with 12 bases in between. The CDR3 is 13 amino acids. In germline, CDR1 is SEHNR, CDR2 FQNEAQ (reference sequence). The CDR3 region is CASSTLVGETQYF. DNA of the CDR3: TGTGCCAGCAGCACGCTAGTGGGTGAGACCCAGTACTTC.

This clonotype has just a few counts. The chain is built from TRBV28 and TRBJ2-1; maybe TRBD2 (5 bases). CDR3 length: 14 amino acids. The germline V gene has CDR1 MDHEN and CDR2 SYDVKM. Trimming removed 3 bases from V and 6 bases from J, with 12 bases in between. The CDR3 loop is CASSFWPSSNEQFF. DNA for the CDR3: TGTGCCAGCAGTTTCTGGCCTAGCAGCAATGAGCAGTTCTTC.

V usage is TRBV13 and J usage is TRBJ2-1, with D maybe TRBD1 (5 bases). Trimming took off 5 bases at V and 6 bases at J, with 20 bases between the two ends. This CDR3 contains 16 residues. Germline CDR1 is PRHDT and CDR2 is FYEKMQ (reference sequence). CDR3 nucleotides: TGTGCCAGCAGCCTTGTAGGGGCCAAACCCCCCAATGAGCAGTTCTTC. This encodes CASSLVGAKPPNEQFF.

The V call is TRBV7-2, the J call TRBJ2-7; TRBD1 or TRBD2 may be the D gene (5 bases each). The CDR3 has 13 amino acids. Trimming cost V 4 bases and J 6 bases, with 13 bases left between them. The germline V gene encodes CDR1 SGHTA and CDR2 FQGNSA. CDR3 protein: CASSSGRTGEQYF. CDR3 DNA sequence: TGTGCCAGCAGCTCGGGACGAACGGGCGAGCAGTACTTC.

This chain joins TRBV12-3 or TRBV12-4 and TRBJ2-5; a possible D gene is TRBD1 (7 bases). V was shortened by 3 bases and J by 11 bases, with 22 bases between the two germline ends. The CDR3 is 15 residues long. CDR3 region: CASSFWGRGDSEQYF. The CDR3 nucleotides are TGTGCCAGCAGTTTTTGGGGCAGGGGGGACTCTGAGCAGTACTTC.

The chain couples TRBV27 to TRBJ2-7; TRBD2 agrees at 7 bases. The tail of the sequence fits TRBJ2-5 better, so the J call may be wrong. CDR1 and CDR2 from the germline V gene are MNHEY and SMNVEV (reference sequence). This CDR3 is built from 18 residues. The CDR3 protein is CASSPVRSGGGFTETQYF. CDR3 nucleotides: TGTGCCAGCAGTCCCGTCCGATCCGGGGGAGGGTTTACAGAGACCCAGTACTTC.

This sequence joins TRBV7-2 and TRBJ2-3; TRBD2 might be the D (6 bases). The germline gives CDR1 SGHTA, CDR2 FQGNSA. The V and J ends lost 5 bases and 10 bases respectively, with 16 bases between them. This CDR3 is built from 13 residues. The CDR3 DNA follows: TGTGCCAGCAGCCCCCCATTCTCGGGGGCGCAGTATTTT. Residues: CASSPPFSGAQYF.

The V call is TRBV6-6, the J call TRBJ2-7, with TRBD2 matching over 9 bases. Losses at the gene ends were 7 bases for V and 0 bases for J; bases not matched to a gene: 4. Per germline, CDR1 MNHNY and CDR2 SVGAGI (reference sequence). The CDR3 spans 14 residues. CDR3 nucleotides: TGTGCCAGCACTGAGCGGGAGGACTCCTACGAGCAGTACTTC. Amino acid sequence: CASTEREDSYEQYF.

This clonotype came up a few times. The chain uses TRBV11-2 and TRBJ2-3; 7 nucleotides agree with TRBD2. V dropped 5 bases and J dropped 5; count of bases not matched to a gene: 16. CDR1 and CDR2 (germline): SGHAT, FQNNGV. The CDR3 consists of 17 residues. In nucleotides, the CDR3 is TGTGCCAGCAGCCCGCGAGCTAGCGGCTCCCACGGAGATACGCAGTATTTT. Protein sequence: CASSPRASGSHGDTQYF.

V gene TRBV7-9 combines with J gene TRBJ2-5; 8 bases fit TRBD2. From germline, CDR1 is SEHNR and CDR2 FQNEAQ (reference sequence). This CDR3 has 14 residues. J gave up 1 base and V 3 bases, and 1 base lay outside the gene matches. In DNA, the CDR3 is TGTGCCAGCAGCTTCCGGGAGGGCCAAGAGACCCAGTACTTC. It is translated as CASSFREGQETQYF.

The rearrangement uses TRBV2 and TRBJ1-1; D uncertain. Deletions cut 8 bases from V and 1 base from J, with 11 bases between. The CDR3 sequence is 13 residues long. The germline V gene has CDR1 SNHLY and CDR2 FYNNEI. The CDR3 nucleotides are TGTGCCAGCTCCCTCGCAAAGAACACTGAAGCTTTCTTT. Translation gives CASSLAKNTEAFF.

V gene TRBV29-1 combines with J gene TRBJ1-2; 7 nucleotides agree with TRBD1. The ends lost 5 bases at V and 4 bases at J; junction bases unmatched: 7. The V gene's germline CDR1 is SQVTM and CDR2 ANQGSEA. This CDR3 comprises 13 residues. The CDR3 region has the DNA TGCAGCGTTCGAGGGGGCGCGACCTATGGCTACACCTTC. This gives the protein CSVRGGATYGYTF. Complete variable domain (other parts from reference TRBV29-1 and TRBJ1-2): SAVISQKPSRDICQRGTSLTIQCQVDSQVTMMFWYRQQPGQSLTLIATANQGSEATYESGFVIDKFPISRPNLTFSTLTVSNMSPEDSSIYLCSVRGGATYGYTFGSGTRLTVV.

This chain joins TRBV5-1 and TRBJ2-7; 8 bases map to TRBD1. Germline CDR1 SGHRS, CDR2 YFSETQ. The trim removed 7 bases at V and 2 bases at J, leaving 8 bases unmatched. This CDR3 is 14 amino acids long. CDR3 protein: CASSATGEPYEQYF. As DNA, the CDR3 is TGCGCCAGCTCGGCGACAGGGGAGCCCTACGAGCAGTACTTC.

The V call is TRBV7-2, the J call TRBJ2-5, with TRBD1 identical over 7 bases. The DNA end is a closer match to TRBJ2-7, so the J assignment may be wrong. Germline V gives CDR1 SGHTA, CDR2 FQGNSA. CDR3 length equals 13 residues. The CDR3 coding sequence is TGTGCCAGCAGCCGGGGACAGAACTGCGAGCAGTACTTC. Its protein product is CASSRGQNCEQYF.